Listed below are T cell receptor beta chains from one sample, sequenced in a study of graft-versus-host responses after intestinal transplantation. Repertoires were generated with immunoSEQ multiplex PCR, while TCRdb's copy carries only in-frame clones and drops some. This sample has more than 20,000 clones, with approximately 87% found just once. The specimen comprised PBMCs, sampled 27 to 29 days after intestinal transplant. Receptors were obtained from a human patient who received an intestinal transplant, so some T cells may come from the graft donor. CDR3s include the opening cysteine and the closing phenylalanine or tryptophan. D genes are given only for firm matches. Clone size is not always given. Where it is, it says once, few, many or a class for expanded clones.

clone size,J gene,D gene,V gene,CDR3 protein,CDR3 DNA
once,TRBJ2-7,TRBD2,TRBV28,CASSLELAGPSYEQYF,TGTGCCAGCAGCCTAGAACTAGCGGGTCCCTCCTACGAGCAGTACTTC
NA,TRBJ2-7,TRBD1,TRBV28,CASSLAETGTYEQYF,TGTGCCAGCAGTCTAGCCGAGACAGGGACCTACGAGCAGTACTTC
NA,TRBJ1-1,NA,TRBV21-1,CASSRRDRGENTEAFF,TGTGCCAGCAGCCGTCGGGACAGGGGGGAGAACACTGAAGCTTTCTTT
NA,TRBJ2-1,NA,TRBV27,CASSAGHNEQFF,TGTGCCAGCAGCGCCGGACACAATGAGCAGTTCTTC
NA,TRBJ1-2,NA,TRBV7-9,CASSLGQANYGYTF,TGTGCCAGCAGCTTAGGACAGGCAAACTATGGCTACACCTTC
NA,TRBJ2-7,NA,TRBV5-1,CASSLLTGPYEQYF,TGCGCCAGCAGCCTATTGACAGGTCCCTACGAGCAGTACTTC
NA,TRBJ2-7,NA,TRBV4-1,CASSQYGPSYEQYF,TGCGCCAGCAGCCAATATGGTCCTAGCTACGAGCAGTACTTC
NA,TRBJ2-7,TRBD2,TRBV4-1,CASSQELAGGTYEQYF,TGCGCCAGCAGCCAAGAACTAGCGGGAGGGACCTACGAGCAGTACTTC
NA,TRBJ2-3,NA,TRBV19,CATGRASTDTQYF,TGTGCGACCGGCAGAGCGAGCACAGATACGCAGTATTTT
NA,TRBJ2-7,NA,TRBV7-2,CASSLGPGQLYEQYF,TGTGCCAGCAGCTTAGGGCCAGGACAGCTCTACGAGCAGTACTTC
NA,TRBJ1-2,NA,TRBV9,CASSVVTGGDGYTF,TGTGCCAGCAGCGTAGTTACGGGAGGGGATGGCTACACCTTC
NA,TRBJ1-1,NA,TRBV6-1,CASSEAGGPLVRTEAFF,TGTGCCAGCAGTGAAGCGGGGGGGCCCCTTGTTAGGACTGAAGCTTTCTTT
NA,TRBJ1-2,NA,TRBV6-9,CASSRGGNYGYTF,TGTGCCAGCAGTCGAGGGGGAAACTATGGCTACACCTTC
once,TRBJ2-1,NA,TRBV9,CASSKKWNEQFF,TGTGCCAGCAGCAAGAAGTGGAATGAGCAGTTCTTC
NA,TRBJ2-7,NA,TRBV27,CASGPGQYF,TGTGCCAGCGGCCCGGGGCAGTACTTC
once,TRBJ2-4,NA,TRBV19,CASSILWGSIIQYF,TGTGCCAGTAGTATATTATGGGGTTCTATCATTCAGTACTTC
few,TRBJ1-1,NA,TRBV2,CASTGSFMNTEAFF,TGTGCCAGCACTGGATCCTTCATGAACACTGAAGCTTTCTTT
NA,TRBJ2-7,NA,TRBV6-5,CASTSRTAYEQYF,TGTGCCAGCACCTCCAGGACGGCCTACGAGCAGTACTTC
NA,TRBJ2-2,NA,TRBV27,CASSLEGYPNTGELFF,TGTGCCAGCAGTTTAGAGGGGTACCCGAACACCGGGGAGCTGTTTTTT
NA,TRBJ2-7,NA,TRBV7-9,CASSPPGRYEQYF,TGTGCCAGCAGCCCCCCCGGACGGTACGAGCAGTACTTC
NA,TRBJ2-3,NA,TRBV2,CARAPVGSRPDTQYF,TGTGCCAGGGCCCCGGTGGGATCTAGACCAGATACGCAGTATTTT
NA,TRBJ1-1,NA,TRBV2,CASSVGYTDTEAFF,TGTGCCAGCAGTGTAGGCTACACCGACACTGAAGCTTTCTTT
NA,TRBJ2-7,NA,TRBV6-1,CASSPTPATEQYF,TGTGCCAGCAGCCCAACGCCTGCGACCGAGCAGTACTTC
NA,TRBJ2-7,NA,TRBV30,CAWTDAYEQYF,TGTGCCTGGACGGACGCCTACGAGCAGTACTTC
NA,TRBJ1-6,NA,TRBV30,CAWMREDSPLHF,TGTGCCTGGATGAGGGAGGATTCACCCCTCCACTTT
NA,TRBJ2-1,TRBD1,TRBV6-1,CASTGTGGRNEQFF,TGTGCCAGCACCGGGACAGGGGGTAGGAATGAGCAGTTCTTC
NA,TRBJ1-4,NA,TRBV9,CASSVDATNEKLFF,TGTGCCAGCAGCGTAGACGCAACTAATGAAAAACTGTTTTTT
NA,TRBJ2-1,TRBD1,TRBV15,CATSMPFPGTGYNEQFF,TGTGCCACCAGCATGCCGTTCCCCGGGACAGGGTACAATGAGCAGTTCTTC
few,TRBJ2-7,TRBD1,TRBV2,CASSWTGGSSYEQYF,TGTGCCAGCAGTTGGACAGGGGGAAGCTCCTACGAGCAGTACTTC
few,TRBJ1-3,NA,TRBV4-1,CASSQDLSGAPGNTIYF,TGCGCCAGCAGCCAAGATCTGTCCGGGGCTCCGGGAAACACCATATATTTT
NA,TRBJ2-5,NA,TRBV7-9,CASSLTTAETQYF,TGTGCCAGCAGCTTGACGACCGCAGAGACCCAGTACTTC
NA,TRBJ1-2,TRBD1,TRBV2,CARTLPGQGRTNYGYTF,TGTGCCAGGACCTTACCGGGACAGGGGAGGACTAACTATGGCTACACCTTC
NA,TRBJ2-1,NA,TRBV28,CASSLSTSPEFF,TGTGCCAGCAGTTTATCGACTAGTCCCGAGTTCTTC
NA,TRBJ1-1,NA,TRBV9,CASSVAPPQGTEAFF,TGTGCCAGCAGCGTAGCCCCCCCCCAAGGTACTGAAGCTTTCTTT
once,TRBJ2-7,NA,TRBV6-5,CASSYSNPLAYEQYF,TGTGCCAGCAGTTACTCGAACCCCCTCGCCTACGAGCAGTACTTC
NA,TRBJ2-5,NA,TRBV13,CASSFIRLGQETQYF,TGTGCCAGCAGCTTTATACGACTAGGACAAGAGACCCAGTACTTC
NA,TRBJ1-5,NA,TRBV20-1,CSANKDQPQHF,TGCAGTGCAAACAAGGACCAGCCCCAGCATTTT
few,TRBJ2-2,TRBD2,TRBV10-3,CAISASGGAGELFF,TGTGCCATCAGTGCAAGCGGGGGGGCCGGGGAGCTGTTTTTT
NA,TRBJ1-2,TRBD1,TRBV6-4,CASRNRDRGDHGYTF,TGTGCCAGCAGGAACCGGGACAGGGGGGATCATGGCTACACCTTC
NA,TRBJ2-7,NA,TRBV20-1,CSAWKPYEQYF,TGCAGTGCTTGGAAACCCTACGAGCAGTACTTC
NA,TRBJ2-1,NA,TRBV6-6,CASSYTNSYNEQFF,TGTGCCAGCAGTTACACAAACTCCTACAATGAGCAGTTCTTC
NA,TRBJ2-5,NA,TRBV5-8,CASSFRGRVLPEETQYF,TGTGCCAGCAGCTTTCGGGGGCGCGTGCTCCCCGAAGAGACCCAGTACTTC
NA,TRBJ1-2,NA,TRBV4-1,CASSQESALDSHYGYTF,TGCGCCAGCAGCCAAGAGTCCGCCTTGGACAGTCACTATGGCTACACCTTC
NA,TRBJ2-7,NA,TRBV28,CASSLIWTHEQYF,TGTGCCAGCAGTTTGATTTGGACCCACGAGCAGTACTTC
few,TRBJ2-7,TRBD2,TRBV15,CATSGVPGLAGVEQYF,TGTGCCACCAGCGGTGTTCCGGGACTAGCGGGAGTCGAGCAGTACTTC
NA,TRBJ2-2,NA,TRBV4-2,CASSPSSARELFF,TGTGCCAGCAGCCCGTCTAGCGCCCGGGAGCTGTTTTTT
NA,TRBJ2-2,NA,TRBV7-6,CASSFPRGSFGSGELFF,TGTGCCAGCAGCTTCCCCAGAGGGTCGTTCGGATCCGGGGAGCTGTTTTTT
NA,TRBJ2-5,TRBD2,TRBV5-1,CASSLGGLAGAETQYF,TGTGCCAGCAGCTTGGGTGGCCTGGCGGGAGCAGAGACCCAGTACTTC
once,TRBJ2-7,TRBD2,TRBV19,CASSWDSQSGTSGYEQYF,TGTGCCAGTAGTTGGGACAGCCAGTCCGGGACTAGCGGTTACGAGCAGTACTTC
NA,TRBJ1-6,NA,TRBV18,CASSPKQGPNSPLHF,TGTGCCAGCTCACCGAAACAGGGCCCTAATTCACCCCTCCACTTT
NA,TRBJ2-1,TRBD2,TRBV7-2,CASSLLAGGPKGRGQFF,TGTGCCAGCAGCTTACTAGCGGGAGGGCCTAAGGGTAGAGGGCAGTTCTTC
NA,TRBJ2-1,TRBD1,TRBV11-2,CASSPSGTAKDEQFF,TGTGCCAGCAGCCCGTCGGGGACAGCGAAGGATGAGCAGTTCTTC
NA,TRBJ1-2,NA,TRBV5-3,CARSYQPRDVRGYTF,TGTGCCAGAAGCTACCAGCCGCGGGACGTGCGGGGCTACACCTTC
few,TRBJ2-7,TRBD1,TRBV28,CASRLGPGQGAWEQYF,TGTGCCAGCAGATTAGGGCCCGGACAGGGGGCGTGGGAGCAGTACTTC
NA,TRBJ1-1,NA,TRBV19,CASSIEKGWNTEAFF,TGTGCCAGTAGTATAGAAAAGGGATGGAACACTGAAGCTTTCTTT
NA,TRBJ2-7,NA,TRBV6-6,CASSYLSRDNEQYF,TGTGCCAGCAGTTACTTGTCCAGGGACAACGAGCAGTACTTC